These 30 T cell receptor beta chains were all obtained from the same sample, sequenced in a study of CD8+ T cells in alopecia areata. Treatment given: oral pan-JAK inhibitor, 5-10 mg twice daily. Isolated RNA was reverse transcribed into cDNA used as the sequencing template. Here immunoSEQ multiplex PCR was the method, and the copy in TCRdb shows in-frame clones only, minus some. The data hold under 150,000 clones, with 53% observed a single time. The starting material was CD4+ T cells sorted from blood, obtained at week 4, from a patient treated with tofacitinib. These TCRs come from a human donor with alopecia areata.

This clone was detected a few times. This chain joins TRBV19 and TRBJ1-2; D is unresolved. V was cut by 5 bases and J by 8 bases, with 15 bases left in between. The CDR3 consists of 13 residues. CDR1 LNHDA and CDR2 SQIVND come from the germline V gene (reference sequence). CDR3 sequence reads: CASSPFSQRGYTF. CDR3 DNA: TGTGCCAGTAGTCCATTTTCACAGCGGGGCTACACCTTC.

V is TRBV6-5 and J is TRBJ1-2; 7 bases align to TRBD1. Germline loops: CDR1 MNHEY, CDR2 SVGAGI. Trimming removed 8 bases from V and 4 bases from J; junction bases left unmatched: 7. The CDR3 has 13 amino acids. Here the CDR3 DNA reads TGTGCCAGCTATACGGGACAGTCCTATGGCTACACCTTC. Translating gives CASYTGQSYGYTF.

The J gene is TRBJ2-2, the V gene TRBV2, with a possible D match to TRBD2 (6 bases). There are 13 residues in the CDR3. V was shortened by 11 bases and J by 1 base, with 11 bases between the two germline ends. The germline CDR1 and CDR2 sequences are SNHLY and FYNNEI. The CDR3 DNA reads as TGTGCCGGGGCGGGGCAGAACACCGGGGAGCTGTTTTTT. The encoded protein is CAGAGQNTGELFF.

The chain is built from TRBV27 and TRBJ1-2, with TRBD1 as a possible D gene (5 bases). The V gene lost 4 bases and the J gene lost 5 bases, with 17 bases spanning the gap. Germline assignment: CDR1 MNHEY and CDR2 SMNVEV (reference sequence). The CDR3 extends over 15 amino acids. CDR3 DNA sequence: TGTGCCAGCAGTTCCCGGGGACTAGGGGATTATGGCTACACCTTC. Translated, it gives CASSSRGLGDYGYTF.

This clone has a handful of counts. The J gene is TRBJ1-1, the V gene TRBV30; D not resolved. Germline CDR1 and CDR2: GTSNPN and SVGIG (reference sequence). The CDR3 consists of 14 residues. The V and J ends lost 0 bases and 0 bases respectively, with 8 bases between them. This CDR3 reads CAWSVSAMNTEAFF. The CDR3 DNA follows: TGTGCCTGGAGTGTGTCAGCCATGAACACTGAAGCTTTCTTT.

V gene TRBV20-1 combines with J gene TRBJ1-2, with a tentative D call TRBD1 (5 bases). CDR1 DFQATT and CDR2 SNEGSKA come from the germline V gene (reference sequence). V lost 3 bases to trimming and J lost 5 bases, with 7 bases between them. The CDR3 loop spans 11 amino acids. Here the CDR3 DNA reads TGCAGTGCTAGGACAGCTTATGGCTACACCTTC. It codes for CSARTAYGYTF.

DNA of the CDR3: TGCGCCAGCAGCTTGGCGGGGTATTCCTACAATGAGCAGTTCTTC. It translates to CASSLAGYSYNEQFF. The V gene is TRBV5-1, the J gene TRBJ2-1, with a weak D call TRBD2 (5 bases). The CDR3 has 15 amino acids. V was trimmed by 0 bases and J by 1 base, leaving 8 bases between them. Germline CDR1 SGHRS, CDR2 YFSETQ.

The V gene is TRBV27, the J gene TRBJ1-2; D is possibly TRBD1 (5 bases). Germline-derived CDR1 and CDR2 are MNHEY and SMNVEV (reference sequence). V shed 5 bases and J shed 1 base, with 8 bases lying between them. CDR3 length: 13 amino acids. For the CDR3, the DNA is TGTGCCAGCAGTAGGGACGGTAACTATGGCTACACCTTC. Its translation: CASSRDGNYGYTF.

The chain couples TRBV29-1 to TRBJ2-5; possibly TRBD1 for D (6 bases). V lost 3 bases and J lost 5, with 10 bases in between. This CDR3 region has 12 residues. Germline CDR1 is SQVTM and CDR2 is ANQGSEA. CDR3 loop: CSVEFTGETQYF. The CDR3 region has the DNA TGCAGCGTTGAGTTTACAGGGGAGACCCAGTACTTC. Variable domain in full (rest from reference TRBV29-1 and TRBJ2-5): SAVISQKPSRDICQRGTSLTIQCQVDSQVTMMFWYRQQPGQSLTLIATANQGSEATYESGFVIDKFPISRPNLTFSTLTVSNMSPEDSSIYLCSVEFTGETQYFGPGTRLLVL.

This clone was observed a single time. This sequence joins TRBV27 and TRBJ2-5; 13 bases line up with TRBD2. With 3 bases clipped from V and 9 bases from J, the junction kept 7 bases outside the gene matches. The germline V gene has CDR1 MNHEY and CDR2 SMNVEV (reference sequence). The CDR3 contains 15 residues. Here the CDR3 DNA reads TGTGCCAGCAGTTTGACTAGCGGGAGGCCTATGGCCCAGTACTTC. It encodes CASSLTSGRPMAQYF.

V and J are TRBV7-2 and TRBJ2-5, with 7 bases identical to TRBD1. Germline trimming cut 5 bases from V and 1 base from J; bases unmatched to any gene: 7. This CDR3 is built from 15 residues. CDR1 SGHTA and CDR2 FQGNSA come from the germline V gene. CDR3 loop: CASSETHRGQETQYF. CDR3 DNA sequence: TGTGCCAGCAGCGAGACACACAGGGGCCAAGAGACCCAGTACTTC.

This clone has just one count. V and J are TRBV25-1 and TRBJ2-1, with a weak D call TRBD2 (5 bases). This CDR3 is 13 amino acids long. Germline-derived CDR1 and CDR2 are MGHDK and SYGVNS. The V gene lost 3 bases and the J gene lost 3 bases, with 6 bases spanning the gap. The CDR3 DNA follows: TGTGCCAGCAGTGACCGGGGCTACAATGAGCAGTTCTTC. The encoded protein is CASSDRGYNEQFF.

V and J are TRBV30 and TRBJ1-2; D is uncertain. The CDR3 is 16 residues long. The germline gives CDR1 GTSNPN, CDR2 SVGIG (reference sequence). The V and J ends lost 1 base and 2 bases respectively, with 17 bases between them. The CDR3 coding sequence is TGTGCCTGGAGTGAAAGAGGCAGAAGATTCAACTATGGCTACACCTTC. Protein product: CAWSERGRRFNYGYTF. Using reference TRBV30 and TRBJ1-2 for the parts outside the CDR3, the full variable domain is SQTIHQWPATLVQPVGSPLSLECTVEGTSNPNLYWYRQAAGRGLQLLFYSVGIGQISSEVPQNLSASRPQDRQFILSSKKLLLSDSGFYLCAWSERGRRFNYGYTFGSGTRLTVV.

The V call is TRBV7-3, the J call TRBJ1-2, with D perhaps matching TRBD1 (5 bases). V was cut by 5 bases and J by 8 bases, with 15 bases left in between. The CDR3 covers 13 residues. CDR1 and CDR2 from the germline V gene are SGHTA and FQGTGA. Written as DNA, the CDR3 is TGTGCCAGCAGCCCCGGGACGGCGTGGGGCTACACCTTC. Translated: CASSPGTAWGYTF. Full variable domain (outside the CDR3, taken from reference TRBV7-3 and TRBJ1-2): GAGVSQTPSNKVTEKGKYVELRCDPISGHTALYWYRQSLGQGPEFLIYFQGTGAADDSGLPNDRFFAVRPEGSVSTLKIQRTERGDSAVYLCASSPGTAWGYTFGSGTRLTVV.

J is TRBJ2-7 and V is TRBV5-1; TRBD1 aligns across 7 bases. V lost 4 bases and J lost 1; bases outside the gene matches: 2. Germline V gene sequence: CDR1 SGHRS, CDR2 YFSETQ. This CDR3 has 13 amino acids. CDR3: CASSTTGSYEQYF. Written as DNA, the CDR3 is TGCGCCAGCAGCACGACAGGGTCCTACGAGCAGTACTTC.

V is TRBV5-1 and J is TRBJ1-1; TRBD1 agrees at 7 bases. This CDR3 is built from 14 residues. Germline CDR1 is SGHRS and CDR2 is YFSETQ. V shed 4 bases and J 0 bases; nucleotides not matched to a gene: 3. Here the CDR3 reads CASSRTGVNTEAFF. CDR3 nucleotide sequence: TGCGCCAGCAGCCGCACAGGGGTGAACACTGAAGCTTTCTTT.

J is TRBJ2-7 and V is TRBV29-1; weak D call: TRBD1 (8 bases). V gave up 6 bases and J gave up 4 bases, with 22 bases separating them. This CDR3 contains 15 residues. CDR1 is SQVTM, CDR2 ANQGSEA, per germline. CDR3 nucleotides: TGCAGCGTCAGAAGGGGGGGACAGGAGCTTTACGAGCAGTACTTC. Its protein is CSVRRGGQELYEQYF.

This clone was seen once. This chain connects TRBV29-1 to TRBJ2-7; no firm D call. The CDR3 covers 11 residues. The V end was cut by 1 base, the J end by 3 bases, with 4 bases between. From germline, CDR1 is SQVTM and CDR2 ANQGSEA. The CDR3 bases are TGCAGCGTTGAAGGGTTCTACGAGCAGTACTTC. This sequence encodes CSVEGFYEQYF.

A few counts support this clone. The gene calls are TRBV20-1 and TRBJ2-1, with unresolved D. V lost 4 bases and J 6 bases, leaving 4 bases between the germline ends. This CDR3 is 10 amino acids long. Germline lookup yields CDR1 DFQATT and CDR2 SNEGSKA (reference sequence). DNA of the CDR3: TGCAGTGCTAAAAGCAATGAGCAGTTCTTC. Translated: CSAKSNEQFF.

The chain joins TRBV5-1 to TRBJ1-1, with D uncertain. From germline, CDR1 is SGHRS and CDR2 YFSETQ. Trimming removed 4 bases at V and 0 bases at J, with 7 bases between. The CDR3 extends over 13 amino acids. The CDR3 DNA follows: TGCGCCAGCAGCCCGGACCTGAACACTGAAGCTTTCTTT. Its translation: CASSPDLNTEAFF.

V and J are TRBV19 and TRBJ2-5, with 11 positions matching TRBD2. The germline V gene encodes CDR1 LNHDA and CDR2 SQIVND (reference sequence). CDR3 length: 15 residues. The V gene end was trimmed by 6 bases and the J gene end by 6 bases; junction bases not matched to a gene: 9. The CDR3 reads CASSLLAGGRQTQYF. The CDR3 DNA is TGTGCCAGTAGCCTCCTAGCGGGAGGTCGGCAGACCCAGTACTTC.

This clone was picked up a small number of times. The chain carries TRBV6-6 and TRBJ2-7, with TRBD2 matching over 7 bases. The CDR3 is made up of 11 amino acids. Losses at the gene ends were 7 bases for V and 3 bases for J; bases not matched to a gene: 0. Germline CDR1 is MNHNY and CDR2 is SVGAGI (reference sequence). The DNA of the CDR3 is TGTGCCAGCACGGGGGGCTACGAGCAGTACTTC. This gives the protein CASTGGYEQYF.

The chain links TRBV6-1 to TRBJ2-5, with 8 bases fitting TRBD1. Germline values: CDR1 MNHNS, CDR2 SASEGT. The CDR3 is 14 residues long. The V gene end was trimmed by 4 bases and the J gene end by 0 bases; junction bases not matched to a gene: 1. CDR3 sequence (DNA): TGTGCCAGCAGTGGGACAGGGTACCAAGAGACCCAGTACTTC. Amino acids: CASSGTGYQETQYF.

With respect to this clone: Other nucleotide sequences from this sample produce the same CDR3. The chain carries TRBV5-1 and TRBJ2-7; D is uncertain. V was trimmed by 0 bases and J by 6 bases, leaving 10 bases between them. The CDR3 extends over 13 amino acids. Germline CDR1 SGHRS, CDR2 YFSETQ. CDR3 in amino acids: CASSLAGRSEQYF. DNA for the CDR3: TGCGCCAGCAGCTTGGCCGGCAGAAGCGAGCAGTACTTC.

The gene calls are TRBV29-1 and TRBJ2-1; no clear D. From germline, CDR1 is SQVTM and CDR2 ANQGSEA. V lost 3 bases to trimming and J lost 12 bases, with 15 bases between them. There are 12 residues in the CDR3. The CDR3 DNA follows: TGCAGCGTTGATCGGCAATTTCAAGTGCAGTTCTTC. Translation gives CSVDRQFQVQFF.

The V call is TRBV6-5, the J call TRBJ1-6, with 8 bases aligning to TRBD1. The CDR3 has 15 residues. V trimming: 2 bases; J trimming: 9 bases; junction bases outside the gene matches: 6. Germline lookup yields CDR1 MNHEY and CDR2 SVGAGI. CDR3 coding DNA: TGTGCCAGCAGTTACGCGTGGACAGGGCGTTCACCCCTCCACTTT. Translation gives CASSYAWTGRSPLHF.

The chain employs TRBV2 and TRBJ2-2, with D unresolved. V was cut by 6 bases and J by 9 bases, with 8 bases left in between. Germline V lookup: CDR1 SNHLY, CDR2 FYNNEI. CDR3 length: 11 residues. CDR3 bases: TGTGCCAGCAGCCCTCTCTGGGAGCTGTTTTTT. Encoded protein: CASSPLWELFF.

The chain recombines TRBV29-1 with TRBJ2-3; D perhaps matches TRBD1 (6 bases). The CDR3 covers 13 residues. Trimming removed 7 bases at V and 2 bases at J, with 13 bases between. Germline V gene lookup returns CDR1 SQVTM and CDR2 ANQGSEA. CDR3 in DNA: TGCAGCGCGGACAGCTTTCTCACAGATACGCAGTATTTT. It yields the protein CSADSFLTDTQYF.

This clone appeared a few times. This sequence joins TRBV20-1 and TRBJ2-1; D may be TRBD1 (6 bases). This CDR3 region has 11 residues. The germline V and J ends were trimmed by 1 base and 8 bases, with 6 bases remaining between them. Germline CDR1 DFQATT, CDR2 SNEGSKA (reference sequence). CDR3 coding DNA: TGCAGTGCTAGAGGGGGGCATGAGCAGTTCTTC. Protein: CSARGGHEQFF.

The genes are TRBV30 and TRBJ2-5, with D possibly being TRBD1 (7 bases). Trimming pared 1 base from V and 5 bases from J, leaving 11 bases between. CDR1 is GTSNPN and CDR2 is SVGIG in the germline V gene (reference sequence). This CDR3 has 13 amino acids. The CDR3: CAWSGPGGETQYF. Here the CDR3 DNA reads TGTGCCTGGAGTGGCCCAGGGGGGGAGACCCAGTACTTC.